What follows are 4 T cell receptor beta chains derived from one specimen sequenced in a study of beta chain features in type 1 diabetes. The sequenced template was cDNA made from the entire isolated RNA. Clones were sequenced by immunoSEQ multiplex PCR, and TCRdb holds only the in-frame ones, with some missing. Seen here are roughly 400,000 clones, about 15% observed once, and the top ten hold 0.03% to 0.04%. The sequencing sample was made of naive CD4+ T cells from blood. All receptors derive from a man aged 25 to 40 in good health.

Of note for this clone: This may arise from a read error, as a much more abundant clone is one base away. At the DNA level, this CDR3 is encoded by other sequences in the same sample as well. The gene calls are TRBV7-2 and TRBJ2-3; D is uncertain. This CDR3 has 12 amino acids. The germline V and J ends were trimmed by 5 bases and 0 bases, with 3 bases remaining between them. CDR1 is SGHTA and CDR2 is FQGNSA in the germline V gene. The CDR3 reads CASSRSTDTQYF. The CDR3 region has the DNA TGTGCCAGCAGCCGTAGCACAGATACGCAGTATTTT.

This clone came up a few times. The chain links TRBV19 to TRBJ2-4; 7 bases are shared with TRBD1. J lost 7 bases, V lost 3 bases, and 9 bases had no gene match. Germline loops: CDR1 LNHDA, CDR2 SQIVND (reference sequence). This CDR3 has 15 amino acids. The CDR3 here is CASSIEFRRGNIQYF. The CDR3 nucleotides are TGTGCCAGTAGTATCGAATTCCGCAGGGGGAACATTCAGTACTTC.

The CDR3 spells CASSLVGQGTDTQYF. The CDR3 DNA follows: TGTGCCAGCAGCTTAGTCGGACAGGGAACAGATACGCAGTATTTT. The chain joins TRBV7-9 to TRBJ2-3, with 8 bases fitting TRBD1. J gave up 3 bases and V 1 base, and 3 bases lay outside the gene matches. In germline, CDR1 is SEHNR, CDR2 FQNEAQ (reference sequence). The CDR3 consists of 15 residues. Filled out from reference TRBV7-9 and TRBJ2-3, the complete variable domain reads DTGVSQNPRHKITKRGQNVTFRCDPISEHNRLYWYRQTLGQGPEFLTYFQNEAQLEKSRLLSDRFSAERPKGSFSTLEIQRTEQGDSAMYLCASSLVGQGTDTQYFGPGTRLTVL.

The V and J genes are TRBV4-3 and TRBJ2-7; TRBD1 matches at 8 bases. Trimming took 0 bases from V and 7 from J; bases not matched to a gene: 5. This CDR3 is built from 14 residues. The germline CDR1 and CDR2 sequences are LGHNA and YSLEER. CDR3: CASSQEAGGGEQYF. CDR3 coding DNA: TGCGCCAGCAGCCAAGAAGCAGGGGGCGGTGAGCAGTACTTC.